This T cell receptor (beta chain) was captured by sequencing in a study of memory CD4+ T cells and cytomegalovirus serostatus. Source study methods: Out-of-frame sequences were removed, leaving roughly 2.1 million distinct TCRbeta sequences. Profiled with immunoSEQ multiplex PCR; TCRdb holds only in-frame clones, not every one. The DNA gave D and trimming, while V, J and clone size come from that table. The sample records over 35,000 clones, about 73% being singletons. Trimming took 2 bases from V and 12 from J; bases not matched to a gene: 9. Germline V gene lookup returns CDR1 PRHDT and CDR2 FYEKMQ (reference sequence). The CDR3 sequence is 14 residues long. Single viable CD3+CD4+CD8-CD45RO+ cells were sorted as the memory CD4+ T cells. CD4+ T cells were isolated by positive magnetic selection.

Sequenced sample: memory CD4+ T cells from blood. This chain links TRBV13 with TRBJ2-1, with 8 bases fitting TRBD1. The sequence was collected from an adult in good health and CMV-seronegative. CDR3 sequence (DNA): TGTGCCAGCAGCTTACGGACAGGGTCGAGGGTGCAGTTCTTC. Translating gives CASSLRTGSRVQFF.